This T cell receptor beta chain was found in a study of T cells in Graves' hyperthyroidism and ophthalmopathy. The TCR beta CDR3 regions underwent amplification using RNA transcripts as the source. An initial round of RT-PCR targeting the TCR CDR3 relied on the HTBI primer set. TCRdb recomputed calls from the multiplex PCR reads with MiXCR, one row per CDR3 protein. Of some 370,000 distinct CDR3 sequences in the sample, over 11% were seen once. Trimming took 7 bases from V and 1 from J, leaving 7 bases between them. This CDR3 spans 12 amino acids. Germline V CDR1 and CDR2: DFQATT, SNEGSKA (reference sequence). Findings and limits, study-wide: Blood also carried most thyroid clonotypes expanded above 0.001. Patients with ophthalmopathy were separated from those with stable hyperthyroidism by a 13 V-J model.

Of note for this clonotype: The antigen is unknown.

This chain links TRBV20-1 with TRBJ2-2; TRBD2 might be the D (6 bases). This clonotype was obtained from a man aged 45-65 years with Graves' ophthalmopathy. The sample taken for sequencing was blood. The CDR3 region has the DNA TGCAGTGTAGCGGAGAACACCGGGGAGCTGTTTTTT. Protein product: CSVAENTGELFF.